Shown below are 26 T cell receptor beta chains from a single sample sequenced in a study of blood T cell repertoires in COVID-19. TCRdb's table, derived via immunoSEQ multiplex PCR, lists solely in-frame clones and lacks some. The sample has roughly 170,000 clones, about 85% seen once. The specimen sequenced was peripheral blood. Receptors were obtained from a woman in her 50s with COVID-19, enrolled during active disease.

The CDR3 DNA is TGTGCCAGCACTCTAGCGGGGGGGCATGATACGCAGTATTTT. Residues: CASTLAGGHDTQYF. V and J are TRBV6-5 and TRBJ2-3, with 12 bases fitting TRBD2. The germline gives CDR1 MNHEY, CDR2 SVGAGI. Germline trimming cut 7 bases from V and 6 bases from J; bases unmatched to any gene: 5. The CDR3 extends over 14 amino acids.

V is TRBV29-1 and J is TRBJ1-1; D ambiguous. This CDR3 region has 14 residues. CDR1 and CDR2 from the germline V gene are SQVTM and ANQGSEA. Trimming took off 3 bases at V and 0 bases at J, with 11 bases between the two ends. This chain's CDR3 is CSVDGEGMNTEAFF. CDR3 sequence (DNA): TGCAGCGTTGATGGGGAGGGCATGAACACTGAAGCTTTCTTT. Supplemented by reference TRBV29-1 and TRBJ1-1, the full variable domain reads SAVISQKPSRDICQRGTSLTIQCQVDSQVTMMFWYRQQPGQSLTLIATANQGSEATYESGFVIDKFPISRPNLTFSTLTVSNMSPEDSSIYLCSVDGEGMNTEAFFGQGTRLTVV.

The chain uses TRBV11-2 and TRBJ2-7, with 9 bases matching TRBD1. This CDR3 comprises 14 residues. Germline V gene lookup returns CDR1 SGHAT and CDR2 FQNNGV. The V gene end was trimmed by 1 base and the J gene end by 2 bases; junction bases not matched to a gene: 0. CDR3 protein: CASSLGDRAYEQYF. For the CDR3, the DNA is TGTGCCAGCAGCTTAGGGGACAGGGCCTACGAGCAGTACTTC.

This chain joins TRBV29-1 and TRBJ1-2; D ambiguous. The CDR3 loop spans 11 amino acids. Germline CDR1 reads SQVTM; CDR2 reads ANQGSEA. V gave up 6 bases and J gave up 6 bases, with 11 bases separating them. The CDR3 spells CSVAQTNGYTF. For the CDR3, the DNA is TGCAGCGTCGCTCAGACAAATGGCTACACCTTC.

The chain employs TRBV12-3 or TRBV12-4 and TRBJ1-1; D is uncertain. Trimming shortened V by 3 bases and J by 5 bases, and 7 bases separated the two germline ends. The CDR3 sequence is 12 residues long. CDR3 in amino acids: CASSFGKTEAFF. The CDR3 region has the DNA TGTGCCAGCAGTTTTGGCAAAACTGAAGCTTTCTTT.

This clone was seen only once. The CDR3 region is CASSPSGTSWTGELFF. The CDR3 bases are TGTGCCAGCAGCCCCTCCGGGACTAGTTGGACCGGGGAGCTGTTTTTT. The chain recombines TRBV9 with TRBJ2-2, with TRBD2 matching 8 bases. Trimming removed 4 bases from V and 5 bases from J; junction bases left unmatched: 10. This CDR3 has 16 residues. Looked up from germline, CDR1 is SGDLS and CDR2 is YYNGEE.

This chain links TRBV7-9 with TRBJ2-7; D is undetermined. Trimming shortened V by 5 bases and J by 4 bases, and 15 bases separated the two germline ends. Germline CDR1 is SEHNR and CDR2 is FQNEAQ (reference sequence). The CDR3 has 14 residues. The CDR3 nucleotides read TGTGCCAGCAGCCCCCTGGGCAACGCGTACGAGCAGTACTTC. Translating gives CASSPLGNAYEQYF.

The rearrangement joins TRBV10-3 to TRBJ2-7, with D perhaps TRBD1 (5 bases). Germline V gene data show CDR1 as ENHRY and CDR2 as SYGVKD. Trimming stripped 7 bases from V and 0 bases from J, with 13 bases between. This CDR3 has 14 residues. The CDR3 nucleotides read TGTGCCATCAATAAGGGGTTGAGCTCCTACGAGCAGTACTTC. Protein: CAINKGLSSYEQYF.

The chain joins TRBV30 to TRBJ1-4; possible D gene TRBD1, 5 bases. CDR3 length: 15 residues. The germline CDR1 and CDR2 sequences are GTSNPN and SVGIG (reference sequence). V lost 3 bases and J 4 bases, leaving 15 bases between the germline ends. This CDR3 reads CAWSPGVGGNEKLFF. In DNA, the CDR3 is TGTGCCTGGAGCCCCGGGGTGGGGGGTAATGAAAAACTGTTTTTT.

The chain combines TRBV6-5 with TRBJ2-4; 7 bases map to TRBD1. The CDR3 covers 13 residues. The J segment lost 10 bases and the V segment lost 5 bases, leaving 8 bases of the junction unmatched. Germline V gene sequence: CDR1 MNHEY, CDR2 SVGAGI. The CDR3 sequence is CASSTGTAKIQYF. In DNA form, the CDR3 reads TGTGCCAGCAGTACCGGGACAGCTAAAATTCAGTACTTC.

CDR3 residues: CASSHSKNIQYF. The CDR3, as DNA: TGTGCCAGCAGCCATAGCAAAAACATTCAGTACTTC. The V and J genes are TRBV3-1 (or the pseudogene TRBV3-2) and TRBJ2-4; unclear D gene. Germline V lookup: CDR1 LGHDT, CDR2 YNNKEL (reference sequence). There are 12 residues in the CDR3. Trimming shortened V by 3 bases and J by 3 bases, and 3 bases separated the two germline ends.

The chain couples TRBV5-1 to TRBJ2-3; TRBD2 is a possible D gene (5 bases). This CDR3 has 15 residues. The germline V gene encodes CDR1 SGHRS and CDR2 YFSETQ. The germline V and J ends were trimmed by 5 bases and 0 bases, with 13 bases remaining between them. CDR3 amino acids: CASREAASSTDTQYF. Written as DNA, the CDR3 is TGCGCCAGCAGGGAGGCCGCTTCTAGCACAGATACGCAGTATTTT.

The V call is TRBV4-1, the J call TRBJ2-1; D might be TRBD1 (5 bases). V lost 0 bases, J lost 5 bases, and 14 bases lay in between. The CDR3 consists of 16 residues. Germline CDR1 reads MGHRA; CDR2 reads YSYEKL. In nucleotides, the CDR3 is TGCGCCAGCAGCCAAGATTGGGGCCCCCCTGACAATGAGCAGTTCTTC. Translation: CASSQDWGPPDNEQFF.

J is TRBJ2-7 and V is TRBV5-4; 8 positions match TRBD1. The CDR3 is made up of 16 amino acids. J was trimmed by 1 base and V by 1 base; bases with no gene match: 7. Germline CDR1 is SGHNT and CDR2 is YYREEE (reference sequence). DNA of the CDR3: TGTGCCAGCAGCTTGACCGGACAGGGAGTGTCCTACGAGCAGTACTTC. Translation gives CASSLTGQGVSYEQYF.

In its sample, this clone was seen a few times. The chain combines TRBV14 with TRBJ2-3; D might be TRBD1 (6 bases). The CDR3 consists of 15 residues. Trimming pared 1 base from V and 5 bases from J, leaving 13 bases between. In germline, CDR1 is SGHDN, CDR2 FVKESK. The DNA for the CDR3 is TGTGCCAGCAGCCAAGTGACAGGATTGGGAGATACGCAGTATTTT. This translates into CASSQVTGLGDTQYF.

This rearrangement joins TRBV6-2 or TRBV6-3 to TRBJ2-7; D gene uncertain. The CDR3 extends over 13 amino acids. Germline CDR1 reads MNHEY; CDR2 reads SVGEGT. Trimming took off 5 bases at V and 0 bases at J, with 8 bases between the two ends. CDR3 in amino acids: CASSLYSSYEQYF. The DNA of the CDR3 is TGTGCCAGCAGTCTCTACAGCTCCTACGAGCAGTACTTC.

The chain carries TRBV4-3 and TRBJ2-7, with D possibly matching TRBD1 (5 bases). The CDR3 runs to 14 residues. V was clipped by 4 bases and J by 2 bases, with 12 bases between them. Germline CDR1 LGHNA, CDR2 YSLEER. The CDR3: CASSLQGSTYEQYF. CDR3 in DNA: TGCGCCAGCAGCCTCCAGGGTTCCACCTACGAGCAGTACTTC.

This chain connects TRBV19 to TRBJ1-1, with 7 nucleotides matching TRBD1. Trimming at V came to 5 bases and at J to 4 bases, leaving 13 bases not matched to a gene. This CDR3 is built from 16 residues. Germline V gives CDR1 LNHDA, CDR2 SQIVND (reference sequence). CDR3 sequence reads: CASSFDSRGAVTEAFF. The CDR3 DNA is TGTGCCAGTAGTTTCGACTCCAGGGGGGCTGTCACTGAAGCTTTCTTT.

This rearrangement joins TRBV5-3 to TRBJ2-6, with 9 bases matching TRBD2. TRBV5-3 is labeled an ORF, and its function is uncertain. V lost 4 bases and J lost 0; bases outside the gene matches: 8. This CDR3 comprises 18 residues. CDR3 protein: CARSETSGPTSGANVLTF. CDR3 coding DNA: TGTGCCAGAAGCGAGACTAGCGGTCCCACCTCTGGGGCCAACGTCCTGACTTTC.

This sequence joins TRBV6-5 and TRBJ2-7; D ambiguous. Trimming left V 8 bases short and J 0 bases short, with 5 bases between. The CDR3 is 11 amino acids. Germline CDR1 is MNHEY and CDR2 is SVGAGI. DNA of the CDR3: TGTGCCAGCCTTTACTCCTACGAGCAGTACTTC. Residues: CASLYSYEQYF.

The chain uses TRBV9 and TRBJ2-2, with TRBD2 as a possible D gene (5 bases). Germline-derived CDR1 and CDR2 are SGDLS and YYNGEE. V was trimmed by 2 bases and J by 3 bases, leaving 11 bases between them. The CDR3 totals 15 residues. The CDR3 loop is CASSVSGLDTGELFF. As DNA, the CDR3 is TGTGCCAGCAGCGTCTCGGGATTGGACACCGGGGAGCTGTTTTTT.

The genes are TRBV5-1 and TRBJ2-5; TRBD2 might be the D (7 bases). CDR1 is SGHRS and CDR2 is YFSETQ in the germline V gene. The CDR3 covers 14 residues. Trimming cost V 4 bases and J 5 bases, with 15 bases left between them. The CDR3, as DNA: TGCGCCAGCAGCACGGGGGGCAGCCGGGAGACCCAGTACTTC. Translated: CASSTGGSRETQYF. Using reference TRBV5-1 and TRBJ2-5 for the parts outside the CDR3, the full variable domain is KAGVTQTPRYLIKTRGQQVTLSCSPISGHRSVSWYQQTPGQGLQFLFEYFSETQRNKGNFPGRFSGRQFSNSRSEMNVSTLELGDSALYLCASSTGGSRETQYFGPGTRLLVL.

V is TRBV10-3 and J is TRBJ1-2; no reliable D call. The V gene's germline CDR1 is ENHRY and CDR2 SYGVKD. The CDR3 consists of 15 residues. The V gene lost 0 bases and the J gene lost 4 bases, with 12 bases spanning the gap. In DNA form, the CDR3 reads TGTGCCATCAGTGAGTCAAAAAACTTGCTCTATGGCTACACCTTC. Translation gives CAISESKNLLYGYTF.

The chain couples TRBV5-4 to TRBJ2-2; D ambiguous. This CDR3 has 13 residues. The V and J ends lost 0 bases and 5 bases respectively, with 5 bases between them. In germline, CDR1 is SGHNT, CDR2 YYREEE (reference sequence). In DNA form, the CDR3 reads TGTGCCAGCAGCTTGGATTTAACCGGGGAGCTGTTTTTT. Translated, it gives CASSLDLTGELFF.

The chain employs TRBV18 and TRBJ1-1; the D is unclear. Germline-derived CDR1 and CDR2 are KGHSH and LQKENI. This CDR3 is 14 amino acids long. Trimming shortened V by 3 bases and J by 0 bases, and 8 bases separated the two germline ends. The CDR3 DNA follows: TGTGCCAGCTCACCTCAGTCAATGAACACTGAAGCTTTCTTT. Translating it yields CASSPQSMNTEAFF.

The chain links TRBV3-1 (or the pseudogene TRBV3-2) to TRBJ2-1; no firm D call. Trimming left V 4 bases short and J 5 bases short, with 12 bases between. CDR3 length: 14 residues. The germline V gene encodes CDR1 LGHDT and CDR2 YNNKEL (reference sequence). Here the CDR3 reads CASSPPSADNEQFF. CDR3 bases: TGTGCCAGCAGCCCTCCAAGCGCCGACAATGAGCAGTTCTTC.